Below, one T cell receptor (beta chain) is given with its context. The target antigen is unknown. All the people who gave samples were healthy bone marrow donors. PCR primers comprised 60 Vbeta and 13 Jbeta primers. Assay used: immunoSEQ multiplex PCR; TCRdb lists only in-frame clones, some missing. The sample includes about 170,000 clones. The data were taken from a study of cytomegalovirus exposure and HLA in healthy donors. Study results and caveats: In a later analysis, at a false discovery rate of 0.05, roughly 17,000 TCR beta sequences matched HLA alleles. Cytomegalovirus association was assigned to some 160 TCR beta chains.

The specimen was PBMCs. The source of this sequence is a woman aged 55-69 years in good health and CMV-seronegative.

CDR3 sequence (DNA): TGTGCCAGCAGACGCGGGGGTTCACCCCTCCACTTT. Its protein product is CASRRGGSPLHF. The rearrangement uses TRBV6-5 and TRBJ1-6; possibly TRBD1 for D (5 bases). Trimming cost V 6 bases and J 9 bases, with 9 bases left between them. Germline V CDR1 and CDR2: MNHEY, SVGAGI. CDR3 length: 12 residues.